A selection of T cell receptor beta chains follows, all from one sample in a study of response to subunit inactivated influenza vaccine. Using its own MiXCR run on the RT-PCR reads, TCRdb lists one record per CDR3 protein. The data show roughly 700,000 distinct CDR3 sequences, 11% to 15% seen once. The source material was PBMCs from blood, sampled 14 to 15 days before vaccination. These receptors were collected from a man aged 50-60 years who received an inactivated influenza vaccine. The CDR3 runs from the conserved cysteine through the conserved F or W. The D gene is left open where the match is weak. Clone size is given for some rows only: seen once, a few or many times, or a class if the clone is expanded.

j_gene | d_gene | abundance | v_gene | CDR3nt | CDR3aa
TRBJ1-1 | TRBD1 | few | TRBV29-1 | TGCAGCGGACAGGGGGCGGACAGCATGAACACTGAAGCTTTCTTT | CSGQGADSMNTEAFF
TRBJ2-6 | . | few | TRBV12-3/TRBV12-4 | TGTGCCAGCAGTGCTGGGGCCAACGTCCTGACTTTC | CASSAGANVLTF
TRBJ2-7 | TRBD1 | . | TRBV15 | TGTGCCACCAGCAGAGGACAGGGTTCCTCCTACGAGCAGTACTTC | CATSRGQGSSYEQYF
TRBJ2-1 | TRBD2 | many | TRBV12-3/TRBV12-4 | TGTGCCAGCAGATCCCAGGGACTAGCTTTCGAGCAGTTCTTC | CASRSQGLAFEQFF
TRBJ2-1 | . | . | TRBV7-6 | TGTGCCAGCAGTTCGATAGGGAGCTCCTACAATGAGCAGTTCTTC | CASSSIGSSYNEQFF
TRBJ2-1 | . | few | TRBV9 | TGTGCCAGCAGCTCCCAGGGGGGGCACGAGCAGTTCTTC | CASSSQGGHEQFF
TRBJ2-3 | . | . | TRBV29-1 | TGCAGCGTTTGTGACGGCACAGATACGCAGTATTTT | CSVCDGTDTQYF
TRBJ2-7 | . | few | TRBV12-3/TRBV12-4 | TGTGCCAGCAGTCAATCGTGGGGGCGCGAGCAGTACTTC | CASSQSWGREQYF
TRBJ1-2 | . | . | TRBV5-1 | TGCGCCAGCAGCCTCGGACTGGTCATGGGGGGCTACACCTTC | CASSLGLVMGGYTF
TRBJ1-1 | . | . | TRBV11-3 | TGTGCCAGTTCGGGACACTCGAACACTGAAGCTTTCTTT | CASSGHSNTEAFF
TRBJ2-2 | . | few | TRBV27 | TGTGCCAGCAGTTTGAGATTCACCGGGGAGCTGTTTTTT | CASSLRFTGELFF
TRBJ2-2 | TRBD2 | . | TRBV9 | TGTGCCAGCAGCACGCATAGCGGGAGCGACGGGGAGCTGTTTTTT | CASSTHSGSDGELFF
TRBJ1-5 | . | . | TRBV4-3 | TGCGCCAGCAGCCAAGATTCGGGGGGCGGGCAGCCCCAGCATTTT | CASSQDSGGGQPQHF
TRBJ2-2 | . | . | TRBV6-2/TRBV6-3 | TGTGCCAGCGGTACGGACGCCGGGGAGCTGTTTTTT | CASGTDAGELFF
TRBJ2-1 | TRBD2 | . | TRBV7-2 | TGTGCCAGCAGCCCGGCCCGACTAGCTTCAGGTGAGCAGTTCTTC | CASSPARLASGEQFF
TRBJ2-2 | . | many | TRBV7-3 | TGTGCCAGCAGCTTAATTGGGCCAGGGGGGGAGCTGTTTTTT | CASSLIGPGGELFF